These T cell receptor beta chains were read from a single sample in a study of OX40 agonist ivuxolimab in advanced cancers. Libraries were prepared by immunoSEQ multiplex PCR; TCRdb keeps only in-frame clonotypes and omits some of them. The sample lists 15,000 to 20,000 clones, 90% seen once, with around 45% in the top ten. The input for sequencing was CD4+ or CD8+ T cells sorted from blood, taken in a trial of the OX40 agonist ivuxolimab. The receptors come from an adult with an advanced solid tumor such as melanoma, head and neck, liver or kidney cancer. Both conserved end residues are part of each CDR3. D genes are given only for firm matches. Where a row states a size, it is once, few, many or the class of an expanded clone; other rows omit it.

NA	NA	TRBV6-4	TRBJ2-5	TGTGCCAGCAGTGTAGGTGCGGGCGGCGCGGAGACCCAGTACTTC	CASSVGAGGAETQYF
NA	NA	TRBV5-1	TRBJ1-3	TGCGCCAGTACAGGGTCTGGAAACACCATATATTTT	CASTGSGNTIYF
NA	NA	TRBV11-2	TRBJ2-7	TGTGCCAGCAGCCTTCCGGGGCTGGTCTACGAGCAGTACTTC	CASSLPGLVYEQYF
NA	few	TRBV7-9	TRBJ2-7	TGTGCCAGCAGCCCCGGAGCCTACGAGCAGTACTTC	CASSPGAYEQYF
NA	NA	TRBV4-2	TRBJ2-2	TGTGCCAGCAGCCGATTTTTCATCGCGAACACCGGGGAGCTGTTTTTT	CASSRFFIANTGELFF
TRBD1	NA	TRBV27	TRBJ2-5	TGTGCCAGCAGACCAATTCCGGGACAGGGCGGGACCGGCGAGACCCAGTACTTC	CASRPIPGQGGTGETQYF
NA	NA	TRBV29-1	TRBJ2-7	TGCAGCGTTCCTACCCCCGGATACGAGCAGTACTTC	CSVPTPGYEQYF
NA	NA	TRBV9	TRBJ1-2	TGTGCCAGCAGCGTAGGTTTCCCTAACTATGGCTACACCTTC	CASSVGFPNYGYTF
TRBD1	NA	TRBV4-1	TRBJ2-3	TGCGCCAGCAGCCAAGCCCCGGGACAGGGTACCGATACGCAGTATTTT	CASSQAPGQGTDTQYF
NA	once	TRBV10-3	TRBJ1-2	TGTGCCATCAGCGGCAACAGGAGTAACTATGGCTACACCTTC	CAISGNRSNYGYTF
NA	once	TRBV4-3	TRBJ2-7	TGCGCCAGCAGCCAAGATCGGACCCTCTACGAGCAGTACTTC	CASSQDRTLYEQYF
NA	NA	TRBV4-3	TRBJ2-1	TGCGCCAGCAGCCAAGACCAAACCACCTACAATGAGCAGTTCTTC	CASSQDQTTYNEQFF
NA	NA	TRBV28	TRBJ2-7	TGTGCCAGCAGTCCTCCCCCGACAGGACCGTTCTACGAGCAGTACTTC	CASSPPPTGPFYEQYF
NA	NA	TRBV19	TRBJ1-4	TGTGCCAGTAGTATAATTTATCCGGGGAATGAAAAACTGTTTTTT	CASSIIYPGNEKLFF
NA	NA	TRBV5-1	TRBJ2-2	TGCGCCAGCAGCTTTAACACCGGGGAGCTGTTTTTT	CASSFNTGELFF
NA	NA	TRBV25-1	TRBJ1-1	TGTGCCAGCAGTGATTATAGGGGTACTGAAGCTTTCTTT	CASSDYRGTEAFF
NA	NA	TRBV11-2	TRBJ2-7	TGTGCCAGCAGCTTGGGGCGGGACCCATCCTACGAGCAGTACTTC	CASSLGRDPSYEQYF
NA	NA	TRBV7-9	TRBJ2-3	TGTGCCAGCAGCTCTGACAGAAGCACAGATACGCAGTATTTT	CASSSDRSTDTQYF
NA	NA	TRBV5-4	TRBJ2-3	TGTGCCAGCAGCTTCCTCTCATCGACAGCCACAGATACGCAGTATTTT	CASSFLSSTATDTQYF
NA	NA	TRBV4-3	TRBJ2-2	TGCGCCAGCAGCCAATTTTCAGGGAGGCCCGGGGAGCTGTTTTTT	CASSQFSGRPGELFF
NA	NA	TRBV11-3	TRBJ1-2	TGTGCCAGCAGCTTACCGAGGGGACATGGCTACACCTTC	CASSLPRGHGYTF
NA	NA	TRBV18	TRBJ2-1	TGTGCCAGCTCACCGTACAAACAGGGGGGGGATGAGCAGTTCTTC	CASSPYKQGGDEQFF
NA	NA	TRBV7-3	TRBJ2-6	TGTGCCAGCAGCGAGGCTGGGGCCAACGTCCTGACTTTC	CASSEAGANVLTF
NA	NA	TRBV27	TRBJ2-7	TGTGCCAGCAGTTTATCGGAGGGACTTTCCTACGAGCAGTACTTC	CASSLSEGLSYEQYF